The clone carrying this TCR beta chain occurred a few times. The data stem from a study of response to subunit inactivated influenza vaccine. The CDR3 covers 13 residues. TCRdb recomputed calls from the RT-PCR reads with MiXCR, one row per CDR3 protein. In the table there are almost 250,000 distinct CDR3 sequences, more than 10% of which are singletons. This TCR was recovered from a man aged 45-60 years who received an inactivated influenza vaccine. The V and J genes are TRBV21-1 and TRBJ1-1. TRBV21-1 is a pseudogene. Specimen: non-naive T cells sorted from PBMCs, collected 14 to 15 days before vaccination. The CDR3 reads CASSKDQHTEAFF. The DNA of the CDR3 is TGTGCCAGCAGCAAAGATCAGCACACTGAAGCTTTCTTT.